Below are 14 T cell receptor beta chains sequenced from a single sample in a study of T-cell memory formation after mild COVID-19. MiXCR was run by TCRdb on the 5' RACE reads, yielding one entry per CDR3 protein. Of fewer than 350,000 distinct CDR3 sequences listed, 14% were seen once; the top ten hold approximately 22%. The sample was PBMCs or a T cell subset sorted from them (not recorded which). The receptors stem from a man between 18 and 29 years old who had mild COVID-19 (a few samples of this study predate the infection). Cell type and time point are not known.

The chain joins TRBV20-1 to TRBJ2-5, with D possibly being TRBD1 (6 bases). V lost 5 bases, J lost 5 bases, and 12 bases lay in between. Germline V lookup: CDR1 DFQATT, CDR2 SNEGSKA (reference sequence). The CDR3 is made up of 12 amino acids. This CDR3 reads CSAGRQEETQYF. The CDR3 coding sequence is TGCAGTGCTGGAAGACAGGAGGAGACCCAGTACTTC.

This clonotype showed up just once. A clone one base away is much larger, so this may be a read error. The chain recombines TRBV20-1 with TRBJ1-1; 7 bases fit TRBD1. The CDR3 spans 12 residues. V gave up 5 bases and J gave up 10 bases; unmatched junction bases: 10. CDR1 is DFQATT and CDR2 is SNEGSKA in the germline V gene (reference sequence). The CDR3 DNA is TGCAGTGCTCCGGACAGGTCATTGGTAGCTTTCTTT. Amino acids: CSAPDRSLVAFF.

V is TRBV7-9 and J is TRBJ1-1, with D perhaps TRBD1 (5 bases). Trimming left V 6 bases short and J 1 base short, with 21 bases between. This CDR3 has 17 amino acids. Germline V gene lookup returns CDR1 SEHNR and CDR2 FQNEAQ (reference sequence). The CDR3 nucleotides are TGTGCCAGCAGGAGATGGGGTGGGACCCCTAAGAACACTGAAGCTTTCTTT. It yields the protein CASRRWGGTPKNTEAFF.

This clonotype appeared a few times. The chain links TRBV6-6 to TRBJ2-1; D is perhaps TRBD1 (7 bases). The CDR3 extends over 14 amino acids. From germline, CDR1 is MNHNY and CDR2 SVGAGI (reference sequence). Trimming took 5 bases from V and 9 from J, leaving 17 bases between them. CDR3 sequence reads: CASSKMRQGGEQFF. The CDR3 DNA sequence: TGTGCCAGCAGTAAAATGAGACAGGGAGGTGAGCAGTTCTTC.

This clonotype appeared a few times. The chain is built from TRBV29-1 and TRBJ2-7; D ambiguous. Looked up from germline, CDR1 is SQVTM and CDR2 is ANQGSEA. The CDR3 runs 16 residues. V lost 5 bases, J lost 3 bases, and 23 bases lay in between. CDR3 in DNA: TGCAGCGTTTCCCCTTACGGAGAGCAAACGGGCTACGAGCAGTACTTC. Protein: CSVSPYGEQTGYEQYF.

This clonotype was recorded many times. The V and J genes are TRBV10-3 and TRBJ2-5; D gene unclear. The V end lost 11 bases, the J end lost 3 bases, and 10 bases lay between the germline ends. The CDR3 is 11 residues long. CDR1 and CDR2 from the germline V gene are ENHRY and SYGVKD. DNA of the CDR3: TGTGCCCGCCGCCGGGAAGAGACCCAGTACTTC. Its protein product is CARRREETQYF.

CDR3 in amino acids: CASSLSPTDRILSYNSPLHF. The CDR3 DNA reads as TGTGCCAGCAGTTTATCCCCTACGGACAGGATCCTCTCCTATAATTCACCCCTCCACTTT. The chain combines TRBV28 with TRBJ1-6, with TRBD1 identical over 7 bases. Trimming cost V 1 base and J 0 bases; bases outside gene matches: 12. CDR1 and CDR2 (germline): MDHEN, SYDVKM. The CDR3 consists of 20 residues. The full variable domain, completed using reference TRBV28 and TRBJ1-6, is DVKVTQSSRYLVKRTGEKVFLECVQDMDHENMFWYRQDPGLGLRLIYFSYDVKMKEKGDIPEGYSVSREKKERFSLILESASTNQTSMYLCASSLSPTDRILSYNSPLHFGNGTRLTVT.

This clonotype was counted a few times. This chain joins TRBV4-2 and TRBJ1-2, with 10 bases that match TRBD1. CDR3 length equals 15 residues. Germline CDR1 is LGHNA and CDR2 is YNFKEQ. Unmatched junction bases numbered 3, after V lost 1 base and J lost 4 bases. The CDR3 sequence is CASSQGDRGGYGYTF. As DNA, the CDR3 is TGTGCCAGCAGCCAAGGGGACAGGGGAGGCTATGGCTACACCTTC.

V is TRBV7-9 and J is TRBJ2-3; no reliable D call. Germline CDR1 reads SEHNR; CDR2 reads FQNEAQ (reference sequence). The CDR3 extends over 12 amino acids. V lost 8 bases, J lost 0 bases, and 6 bases lay in between. The CDR3 is CASGASTDTQYF. Written as DNA, the CDR3 is TGTGCCAGCGGCGCGAGCACAGATACGCAGTATTTT.

This clonotype was found a few times. The V gene is TRBV7-8, the J gene TRBJ2-7, with unresolved D. The ends were cut back, 2 bases at V and 4 bases at J, with 18 bases in the middle. This CDR3 region has 16 residues. Per germline, CDR1 SGHVS and CDR2 FQNEAQ. This chain's CDR3 is CASSLRPGPLSYEQYV. CDR3 nucleotides: TGTGCCAGCAGCTTACGGCCGGGCCCCTTGAGTTACGAGCAGTACGTC.

The sample holds a few counts of this clonotype. V is TRBV7-3 and J is TRBJ2-3; 9 positions match TRBD2. The CDR3 loop spans 17 amino acids. Germline CDR1 and CDR2: SGHTA and FQGTGA. With 5 bases clipped from V and 6 bases from J, the junction kept 15 bases outside the gene matches. The CDR3 coding sequence is TGTGCCAGCAGCCCGCACTGGACGCGGGGGGGCCTGGATACGCAGTATTTT. It is translated as CASSPHWTRGGLDTQYF.

This clonotype was recorded a few times. This chain joins TRBV20-1 and TRBJ1-1; D is ambiguous. Germline CDR1 DFQATT, CDR2 SNEGSKA (reference sequence). V lost 5 bases and J 3 bases, leaving 16 bases between the germline ends. The CDR3 loop spans 14 amino acids. This CDR3 reads CSASPPGGDTEAFF. The CDR3 coding sequence is TGCAGTGCTTCCCCGCCCGGCGGCGACACTGAAGCTTTCTTT.

V gene TRBV20-1 combines with J gene TRBJ2-5, with D maybe TRBD2 (5 bases). Trimming took 7 bases from V and 2 from J, leaving 14 bases between them. The V gene's germline CDR1 is DFQATT and CDR2 SNEGSKA (reference sequence). The CDR3 totals 13 residues. The CDR3 spells CSVRPQRQETQYF. The CDR3 bases are TGCAGTGTCCGGCCCCAGCGGCAAGAGACCCAGTACTTC.

The chain is built from TRBV6-2 or TRBV6-3 and TRBJ2-3, with D tentatively TRBD2 (6 bases). The germline V and J ends were trimmed by 6 bases and 5 bases, with 12 bases remaining between them. This CDR3 is built from 13 residues. Germline assignment: CDR1 MNHEY and CDR2 SVGEGT. CDR3 amino acids: CASRRLGIDTQYF. The DNA of the CDR3 is TGTGCCAGCAGGCGACTAGGTATAGATACGCAGTATTTT.